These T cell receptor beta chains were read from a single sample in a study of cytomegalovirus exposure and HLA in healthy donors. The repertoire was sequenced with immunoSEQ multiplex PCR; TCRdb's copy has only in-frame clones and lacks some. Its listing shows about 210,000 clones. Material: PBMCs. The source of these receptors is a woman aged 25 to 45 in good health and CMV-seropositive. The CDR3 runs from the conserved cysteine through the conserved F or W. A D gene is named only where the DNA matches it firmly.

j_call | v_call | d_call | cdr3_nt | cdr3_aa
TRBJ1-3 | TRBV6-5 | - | TGTGCCAGCAGGGTGGCAGCTGGAAACACCATATATTTT | CASRVAAGNTIYF
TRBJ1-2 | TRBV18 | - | TGTGCCAGCTCACCACCGGCTCGGGGGTATGGCTACACCTTC | CASSPPARGYGYTF
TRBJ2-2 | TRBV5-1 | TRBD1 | TGCGCCAGCAGCAAGGGACAGGGGTCCGGGGAGCTGTTTTTT | CASSKGQGSGELFF
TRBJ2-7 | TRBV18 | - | TGTGCCAGCTCACCAACCGGGATCACTTCTTCCTACGAGCAGTACTTC | CASSPTGITSSYEQYF
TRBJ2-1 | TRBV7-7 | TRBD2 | TGTGCCAGCAGCTTCGGACCGGGACTAGCGGGAGGCTACAATGAGCAGTTCTTC | CASSFGPGLAGGYNEQFF
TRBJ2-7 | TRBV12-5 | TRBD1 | TGTGCTAGTGGTTTGCCCGGACAGGGATACTACGAGCAGTACTTC | CASGLPGQGYYEQYF
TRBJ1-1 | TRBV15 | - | TGTGCCACCAGCAGAGGGGCAGGGGCGTCGAACACTGAAGCTTTCTTT | CATSRGAGASNTEAFF
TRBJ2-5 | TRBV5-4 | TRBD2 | TGTGCCAGCAGACTAGCGGGAGGGCCGGAGACCCAGTACTTC | CASRLAGGPETQYF
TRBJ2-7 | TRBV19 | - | TGTGCCAGTAGTATAGGGTTCTCGCGCGAGCAGTACTTC | CASSIGFSREQYF
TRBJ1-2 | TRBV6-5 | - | TGTGCCAGCAGTTATCTGACAGGTGGCTACACCTTC | CASSYLTGGYTF
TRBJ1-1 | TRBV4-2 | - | TGTGCCAGCAGCCAAGCTTTCAGGGTCCCTGCGGAAGCTTTCTTT | CASSQAFRVPAEAFF
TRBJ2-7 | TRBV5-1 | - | TGCGCCAGCAGCCGTACAGGGACCTACGAGCAGTACTTC | CASSRTGTYEQYF
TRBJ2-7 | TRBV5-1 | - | TGCGCCAGCAGCCCTACATTCCGGGACAAGATTCGTAAGTTAGGAAATAAACTCTACTACGAGCAGTACTTC | CASSPTFRDKIRKLGNKLYYEQYF
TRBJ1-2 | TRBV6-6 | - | TGTGCCAGCTGGACAGCCATCTATGGCTACACCTTC | CASWTAIYGYTF
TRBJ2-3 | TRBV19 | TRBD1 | TGTGCCAGTAGTACCCGACAGGGTGGGCGAGATACGCAGTATTTT | CASSTRQGGRDTQYF
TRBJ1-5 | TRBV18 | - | TGTGCCAGCTCACCGGTTCAGGGTCTCAATCAGCCCCAGCATTTT | CASSPVQGLNQPQHF
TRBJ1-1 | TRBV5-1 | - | TGCGCCAGCAGCTCGCAAGAGGACACTGAAGCTTTCTTT | CASSSQEDTEAFF
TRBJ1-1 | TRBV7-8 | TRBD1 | TGTGCCAGCAGCTTATGGGGTGAACTCACAGGGGCGGGGAACACTGAAGCTTTCTTT | CASSLWGELTGAGNTEAFF
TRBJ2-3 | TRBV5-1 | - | TGCGCCAGCAGCTCACTGGGCGGCACAGATACGCAGTATTTT | CASSSLGGTDTQYF
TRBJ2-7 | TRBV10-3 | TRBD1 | TGTGCCATCAGCCAATCGGGACAGGGGGCTAACGAGCAGTACTTC | CAISQSGQGANEQYF
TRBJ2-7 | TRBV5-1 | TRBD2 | TGCGCCAGCAGCGTCCTAGCGGGAGGCTACGAGCAGTACTTC | CASSVLAGGYEQYF
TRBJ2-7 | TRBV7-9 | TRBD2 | TGTGCCAGCAGCGATACTAGCGGGGGATACGAGCAGTACTTC | CASSDTSGGYEQYF
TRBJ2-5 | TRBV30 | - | TGTGCCTGGAGTCGGGACTCCCAAGAGACCCAGTACTTC | CAWSRDSQETQYF
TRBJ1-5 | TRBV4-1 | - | TGCGCCAGCAGCCATTCCACGGGGAGCAATCAGCCCCAGCATTTT | CASSHSTGSNQPQHF
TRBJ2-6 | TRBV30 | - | TGTGCCTGGACCAACAGGGCTGGGGCCAACGTCCTGACTTTC | CAWTNRAGANVLTF
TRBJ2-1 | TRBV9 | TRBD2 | TGTGCCAGCAGCATAGCATTTACGACTAGCGGGAAAGATGAGCAGTTCTTC | CASSIAFTTSGKDEQFF
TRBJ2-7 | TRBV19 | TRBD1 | TGTGCCAGTAGTAGGGGTCTCCCTAGACAGGGGACCTACGAGCAGTACTTC | CASSRGLPRQGTYEQYF
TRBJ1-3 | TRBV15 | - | TGTGCCACCAGCAAAAAGACGGGCTCTGGAAACACCATATATTTT | CATSKKTGSGNTIYF
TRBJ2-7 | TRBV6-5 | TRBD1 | TGTGCCAGCAGTTACGGGGGACAGGGGGCCTACGAGCAGTACTTC | CASSYGGQGAYEQYF
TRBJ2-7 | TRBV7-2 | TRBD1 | TGTGCCAGCAGCCCACACATGGACAGGGCGGGGGAGCAGTACTTC | CASSPHMDRAGEQYF
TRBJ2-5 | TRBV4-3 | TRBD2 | TGCGCCAGCAGCCGAACCACCGGGACTAGGGGCCAAGAGACCCAGTACTTC | CASSRTTGTRGQETQYF
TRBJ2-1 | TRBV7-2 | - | TGTGCCAGCAGCTTATCTTTGTACAATGAGCAGTTCTTC | CASSLSLYNEQFF
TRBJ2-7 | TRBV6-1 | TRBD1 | TGTGCCAGCAGGGGAGCCGGGACAGGGGAATACGAGCAGTACTTC | CASRGAGTGEYEQYF
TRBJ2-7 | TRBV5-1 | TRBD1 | TGCGCCAGCAGCCCGGACGGGACAGTGGGCGAGCAGTACTTC | CASSPDGTVGEQYF
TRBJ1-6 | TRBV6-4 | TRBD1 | TGTGCCAGCACTCGACAGGGTTTTGGATCACCCCTCCACTTT | CASTRQGFGSPLHF
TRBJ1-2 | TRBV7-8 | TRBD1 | TGTGCCAGCAACAAATCACCGACAGGGTCTAGCTATGGCTACACCTTC | CASNKSPTGSSYGYTF
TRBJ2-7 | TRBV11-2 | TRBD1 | TGTGCCAGCAGCTTAGCCCTAGGGGGCTCGGTCGAGCAGTACTTC | CASSLALGGSVEQYF
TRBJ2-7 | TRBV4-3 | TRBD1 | TGCGCCAGCAGCTTGGACAGGGGACCCTACGAGCAGTACTTC | CASSLDRGPYEQYF
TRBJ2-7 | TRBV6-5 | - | TGTGCCAGCAGTTACTCTTTTTCCGGGAAATACGAGCAGTACTTC | CASSYSFSGKYEQYF
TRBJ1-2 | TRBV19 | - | TGTGCCAGTACCATCTGGGGAGCGGACTATGGCTACACCTTC | CASTIWGADYGYTF
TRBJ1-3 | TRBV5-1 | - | TGCGCCAGCAGCCCGCAGGGGAGAAACACCATATATTTT | CASSPQGRNTIYF
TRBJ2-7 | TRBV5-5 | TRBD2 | TGTGCCAGCAGCCCCAGACTAGCGGGAGAGGTCGCCTACGAGCAGTACTTC | CASSPRLAGEVAYEQYF
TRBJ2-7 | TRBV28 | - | TGTGCCAGCATAAGGGGGGGCTCCTACGAGCAGTACTTC | CASIRGGSYEQYF
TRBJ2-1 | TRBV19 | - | TGTGCCAGTAGTATTTCCGTCTACAATGAGCAGTTCTTC | CASSISVYNEQFF
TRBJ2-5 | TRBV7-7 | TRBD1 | TGCGCCAGCAGCACCCGGACAGGGCGAGAGACCCAGTACTTC | CASSTRTGRETQYF
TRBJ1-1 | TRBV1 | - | TGCACCAGCAACCGAAACCGGGACAACAGGGGAAGGGACACTGAAGCTTTCTTT | CTSNRNRDNRGRDTEAFF
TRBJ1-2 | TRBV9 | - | TGTGCCAGCAGCGGGAGGGTAGTCGGCGGCTACACCTTC | CASSGRVVGGYTF
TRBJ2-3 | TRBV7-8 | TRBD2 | TGTGCCAGCAGCTTAAGCGGGGAAGATACGCAGTATTTT | CASSLSGEDTQYF
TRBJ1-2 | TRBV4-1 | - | TGCGCCAGCAGTCTACTCACAGGGTTTAGCTACACCTTC | CASSLLTGFSYTF